These 14 T cell receptor beta chains came from one sample sequenced in a study of glioma-infiltrating T cells after dendritic cell vaccination. Produced via immunoSEQ multiplex PCR; TCRdb's table is partial and in-frame only. The table has approximately 100,000 clones, about 80% seen once. This material consisted of blood, taken before dendritic cell vaccination. The receptor source for this set is a human donor with glioblastoma.

This chain uses TRBV15 with TRBJ1-3; D is unresolved. V lost 0 bases and J 0 bases, leaving 9 bases between the germline ends. The CDR3 spans 16 residues. CDR1 is LNHNV and CDR2 is YYDKDF in the germline V gene (reference sequence). The CDR3 DNA reads as TGTGCCACCAGCAGAGATCAGGCCGTCTCTGGAAACACCATATATTTT. Protein product: CATSRDQAVSGNTIYF.

A few counts support this clone. This chain joins TRBV5-1 and TRBJ2-7; tentatively, D is TRBD2 (6 bases). Germline V CDR1 and CDR2: SGHRS, YFSETQ. The length of the CDR3 is 14 residues. V lost 2 bases to trimming and J lost 0 bases, with 9 bases between them. CDR3 amino acids: CASSFSGLSYEQYF. Written as DNA, the CDR3 is TGCGCCAGCAGCTTTAGCGGCCTCTCCTACGAGCAGTACTTC.

This clone was seen once. V is TRBV5-1 and J is TRBJ1-2, with a tentative D call TRBD1 (5 bases). This CDR3 spans 16 amino acids. V lost 0 bases to trimming and J lost 6 bases, with 18 bases between them. Germline V CDR1 and CDR2: SGHRS, YFSETQ. In DNA, the CDR3 is TGCGCCAGCAGCTTGGAGGACGGGCAGGGATCTAATGGCTACACCTTC. Its protein is CASSLEDGQGSNGYTF.

V and J are TRBV5-1 and TRBJ2-1, with 8 positions matching TRBD2. Germline values: CDR1 SGHRS, CDR2 YFSETQ. The CDR3 has 16 residues. Trimming took 3 bases from V and 7 from J; bases not matched to a gene: 12. The CDR3 DNA is TGCGCCAGCAGCTCCGAACCCCGGGAGGGCGGGAATGAGCAGTTCTTC. Protein product: CASSSEPREGGNEQFF.

The chain carries TRBV5-5 and TRBJ1-5; no definite D call. V dropped 0 bases and J dropped 7 bases, with 8 bases sitting between them. This CDR3 spans 13 amino acids. The germline gives CDR1 SGHKS, CDR2 YYEKEE (reference sequence). The CDR3 spells CASSLVAFQPQHF. The CDR3, as DNA: TGTGCCAGCAGCTTGGTTGCGTTCCAGCCCCAGCATTTT.

This clone has just a few counts. The V gene is TRBV29-1, the J gene TRBJ1-4, with 8 bases fitting TRBD1. Germline trimming cut 6 bases from V and 2 bases from J; bases unmatched to any gene: 11. CDR1 and CDR2 from the germline V gene are SQVTM and ANQGSEA. The CDR3 totals 16 residues. This CDR3 is CSVTGEQGGTNEKLFF. The CDR3 DNA is TGCAGCGTCACAGGGGAACAGGGGGGGACTAATGAAAAACTGTTTTTT.

The gene calls are TRBV27 and TRBJ2-5; tentatively, D is TRBD2 (6 bases). Germline CDR1 is MNHEY and CDR2 is SMNVEV (reference sequence). V gave up 0 bases and J gave up 2 bases, with 10 bases separating them. This CDR3 spans 15 amino acids. The DNA for the CDR3 is TGTGCCAGCAGTTTATCGACTAGGGGACAAGAGACCCAGTACTTC. This translates into CASSLSTRGQETQYF.

This clone has just a few counts. The genes are TRBV10-1 and TRBJ1-4; 7 nucleotides match TRBD1. V was pared by 3 bases and J by 7 bases, with 5 bases of the junction left unmatched. Germline assignment: CDR1 WNHNN and CDR2 SYGVQD (reference sequence). The CDR3 has 14 residues. The CDR3 protein is CASSEGTAAEKLFF. The CDR3, as DNA: TGCGCCAGCAGTGAAGGGACAGCTGCTGAAAAACTGTTTTTT.

The chain uses TRBV7-2 and TRBJ1-2; no reliable D call. The germline V and J ends were trimmed by 4 bases and 4 bases, with 19 bases remaining between them. In germline, CDR1 is SGHTA, CDR2 FQGNSA. This CDR3 contains 16 residues. CDR3: CASSSATLPFFYGYTF. CDR3 nucleotides: TGTGCCAGCAGCTCAGCGACACTGCCGTTTTTCTATGGCTACACCTTC. The full variable domain, with the rest looked up from reference TRBV7-2 and TRBJ1-2, is GAGVSQSPSNKVTEKGKDVELRCDPISGHTALYWYRQSLGQGLEFLIYFQGNSAPDKSGLPSDRFSAERTGGSVSTLTIQRTQQEDSAVYLCASSSATLPFFYGYTFGSGTRLTVV.

This clone has just one count. The rearrangement links TRBV5-1 to TRBJ1-2, with 10 bases that match TRBD1. The CDR3 length is 15 residues. CDR1 is SGHRS, CDR2 YFSETQ, per germline. V lost 5 bases to trimming and J lost 2 bases; unmatched junction nucleotides: 6. CDR3 sequence (DNA): TGCGCCAGCAGGGTCGGGACAGGGGACAACTATGGCTACACCTTC. It translates to CASRVGTGDNYGYTF.

The rearrangement joins TRBV6-5 to TRBJ2-7, with D possibly matching TRBD1 (5 bases). The germline gives CDR1 MNHEY, CDR2 SVGAGI. Between the trimmed V and J ends, which lost 2 bases and 3 bases, there was a span of 11 bases. The CDR3 consists of 14 residues. The CDR3 is CASSYAGHYYEQYF. CDR3 bases: TGTGCCAGCAGTTACGCCGGACATTACTACGAGCAGTACTTC.

The sample holds a few counts of this clone. This chain links TRBV7-2 with TRBJ2-7, with 9 nucleotides matching TRBD2. This CDR3 spans 13 amino acids. V lost 6 bases and J lost 3; bases outside the gene matches: 3. CDR1 is SGHTA, CDR2 FQGNSA, per germline. DNA for the CDR3: TGTGCCAGCAGAAATAGCGGGAGCTACGAGCAGTACTTC. Translating it yields CASRNSGSYEQYF.

The J gene is TRBJ1-1, the V gene TRBV10-3; D not resolved. Trimming took off 3 bases at V and 1 base at J, with 9 bases between the two ends. CDR1 is ENHRY and CDR2 is SYGVKD in the germline V gene. The CDR3 has 14 amino acids. CDR3 sequence reads: CAISDQLENTEAFF. CDR3 coding DNA: TGTGCCATCAGTGACCAACTCGAGAACACTGAAGCTTTCTTT.

This clone was seen a few times. One end of the junction varies from germline; a read error may be responsible. The chain is built from TRBV4-1 and TRBJ2-7; D is perhaps TRBD2 (7 bases). CDR3 size: 14 residues. Per the germline V gene, CDR1 is MGHRA and CDR2 is YSYEKL. CDR3 bases: TGCGCCAGCAGTCAAGGGGGGGGTTGGGACGAGCAGTACTTC. Translating it yields CASSQGGGWDEQYF.